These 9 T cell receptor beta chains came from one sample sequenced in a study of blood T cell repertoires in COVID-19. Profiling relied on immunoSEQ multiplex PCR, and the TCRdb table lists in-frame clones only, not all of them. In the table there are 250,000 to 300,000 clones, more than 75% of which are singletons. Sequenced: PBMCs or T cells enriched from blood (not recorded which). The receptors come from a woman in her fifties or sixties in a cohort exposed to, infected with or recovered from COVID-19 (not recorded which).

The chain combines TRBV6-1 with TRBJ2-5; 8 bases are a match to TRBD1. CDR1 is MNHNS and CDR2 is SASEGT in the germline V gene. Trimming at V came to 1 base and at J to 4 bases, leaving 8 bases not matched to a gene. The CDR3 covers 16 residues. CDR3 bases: TGTGCCAGCAGTGAAGGGGCCCAGGGGGCGGCAGAGACCCAGTACTTC. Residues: CASSEGAQGAAETQYF.

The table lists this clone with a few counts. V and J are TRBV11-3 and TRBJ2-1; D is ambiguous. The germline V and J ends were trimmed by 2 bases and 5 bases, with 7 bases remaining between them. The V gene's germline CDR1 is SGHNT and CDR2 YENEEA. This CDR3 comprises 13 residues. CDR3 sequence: CASSLFTDNEQFF. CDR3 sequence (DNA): TGTGCCAGCAGCTTATTTACGGACAATGAGCAGTTCTTC.

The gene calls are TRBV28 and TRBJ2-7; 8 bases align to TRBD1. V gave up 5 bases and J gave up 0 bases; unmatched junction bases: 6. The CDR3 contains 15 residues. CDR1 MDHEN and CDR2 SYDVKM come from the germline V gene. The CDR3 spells CASSPWTGSSYEQYF. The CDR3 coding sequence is TGTGCCAGCAGTCCGTGGACAGGGAGCTCCTACGAGCAGTACTTC.

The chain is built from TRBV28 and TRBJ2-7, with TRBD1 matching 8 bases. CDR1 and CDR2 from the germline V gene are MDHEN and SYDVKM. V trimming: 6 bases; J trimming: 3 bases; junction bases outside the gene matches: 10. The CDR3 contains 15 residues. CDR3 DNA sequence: TGTGCCAGCAGGATAGGGTCAGGGGGCATCTACGAGCAGTACTTC. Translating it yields CASRIGSGGIYEQYF.

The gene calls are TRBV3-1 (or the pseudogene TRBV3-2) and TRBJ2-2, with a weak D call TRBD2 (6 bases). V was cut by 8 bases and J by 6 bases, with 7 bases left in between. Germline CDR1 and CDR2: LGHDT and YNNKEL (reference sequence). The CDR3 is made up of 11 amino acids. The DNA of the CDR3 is TGTGCCAGCCGGGAGTCCGGGGAGCTGTTTTTT. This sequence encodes CASRESGELFF.

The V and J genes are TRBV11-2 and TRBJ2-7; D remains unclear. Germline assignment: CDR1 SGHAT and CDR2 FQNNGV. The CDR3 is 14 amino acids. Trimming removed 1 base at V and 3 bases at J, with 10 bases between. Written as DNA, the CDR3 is TGTGCCAGCAGCTTAGGCCAGGCCTTCTACGAGCAGTACTTC. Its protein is CASSLGQAFYEQYF.

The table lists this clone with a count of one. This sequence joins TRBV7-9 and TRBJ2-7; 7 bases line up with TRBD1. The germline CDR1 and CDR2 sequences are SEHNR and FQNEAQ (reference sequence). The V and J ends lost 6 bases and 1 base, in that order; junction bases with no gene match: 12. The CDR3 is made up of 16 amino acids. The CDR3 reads CASSPKTGIRSYEQYF. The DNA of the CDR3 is TGTGCCAGCAGTCCAAAGACAGGGATTAGGTCCTACGAGCAGTACTTC.

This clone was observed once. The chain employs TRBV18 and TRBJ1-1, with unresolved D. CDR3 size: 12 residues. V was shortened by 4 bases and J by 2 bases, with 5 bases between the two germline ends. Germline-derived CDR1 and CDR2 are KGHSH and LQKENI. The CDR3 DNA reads TGTGCCAGCTCACATTCTAACACTGAAGCTTTCTTT. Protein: CASSHSNTEAFF.

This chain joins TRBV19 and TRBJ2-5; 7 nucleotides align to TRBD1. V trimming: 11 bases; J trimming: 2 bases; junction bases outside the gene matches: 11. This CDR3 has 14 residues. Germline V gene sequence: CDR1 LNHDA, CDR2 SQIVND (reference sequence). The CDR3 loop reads CASTSAGGQETQYF. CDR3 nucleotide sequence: TGTGCCTCAACATCGGCAGGGGGACAAGAGACCCAGTACTTC.